Shown below are 24 T cell receptor beta chains from a single sample sequenced in a study of cytomegalovirus exposure and HLA in healthy donors. Both 60 Vbeta primers and 13 Jbeta primers went into the PCR. This table comes from immunoSEQ multiplex PCR, and its TCRdb copy is limited to in-frame clones, with some not included. The table lists about 63,000 clones, roughly 73% of them singletons, with 20% to 25% in the top ten. The specimen was PBMCs. The receptors were sampled from a woman aged 40 to 50 in good health and CMV-seropositive.

The chain couples TRBV18 to TRBJ2-2; a possible D gene is TRBD2 (6 bases). V was cut by 3 bases and J by 6 bases, with 14 bases left in between. This CDR3 is built from 15 residues. Germline assignment: CDR1 KGHSH and CDR2 LQKENI. In DNA, the CDR3 is TGTGCCAGCTCACCGGGGGGACGGAGGTCCGGGGAGCTGTTTTTT. This translates into CASSPGGRRSGELFF.

This clone was seen a handful of times. The chain joins TRBV7-2 to TRBJ2-7; 8 positions agree with TRBD1. Germline V gene lookup returns CDR1 SGHTA and CDR2 FQGNSA. The junction had 6 bases not matched to a gene; V was cut back by 5 bases and J by 3 bases. The CDR3 totals 14 residues. Here the CDR3 DNA reads TGTGCCAGCAGCACCGGGACAGGTAGCTACGAGCAGTACTTC. It translates to CASSTGTGSYEQYF.

The CDR3 loop is CASSLGLGAEKLFF. The CDR3 DNA reads as TGTGCCAGCAGCTTAGGATTGGGGGCTGAAAAACTGTTTTTT. The chain recombines TRBV11-2 with TRBJ1-4; a weak D match, TRBD1 (6 bases). The CDR3 is made up of 14 amino acids. Germline values: CDR1 SGHAT, CDR2 FQNNGV. Between the trimmed V and J ends, which lost 1 base and 7 bases, there was a span of 10 bases.

V and J are TRBV6-5 and TRBJ1-2; 10 bases fit TRBD1. This CDR3 region has 14 residues. CDR1 is MNHEY, CDR2 SVGAGI, per germline. With V trimmed by 5 bases and J by 7 bases, 7 bases remained unmatched. The CDR3 loop is CASSKTTGGRGYTF. Here the CDR3 DNA reads TGTGCCAGCAGTAAAACGACAGGGGGCCGTGGCTACACCTTC.

In its sample, this clone was seen once. This chain links TRBV6-1 with TRBJ1-5; 7 nucleotides match TRBD1. The V and J ends lost 2 bases and 9 bases, in that order; junction bases with no gene match: 1. The length of the CDR3 is 12 residues. Germline-derived CDR1 and CDR2 are MNHNS and SASEGT. The CDR3 nucleotides read TGTGCCAGCAGTGAATGGACAGGGCCCCAGCATTTT. This translates into CASSEWTGPQHF.

This sequence joins TRBV9 and TRBJ2-3, with 8 bases aligning to TRBD2. This CDR3 is built from 16 residues. Germline values: CDR1 SGDLS, CDR2 YYNGEE. V shed 0 bases and J 5 bases; nucleotides not matched to a gene: 8. The CDR3 loop reads CASSVGPGGPVDTQYF. The CDR3 nucleotides read TGTGCCAGCAGCGTAGGGCCGGGGGGGCCAGTAGATACGCAGTATTTT. The entire variable domain, with the rest obtained from reference TRBV9 and TRBJ2-3, is as follows: DSGVTQTPKHLITATGQRVTLRCSPRSGDLSVYWYQQSLDQGLQFLIQYYNGEERAKGNILERFSAQQFPDLHSELNLSSLELGDSALYFCASSVGPGGPVDTQYFGPGTRLTVL.

This rearrangement joins TRBV13 to TRBJ1-2; D is uncertain. The CDR3 extends over 13 amino acids. Germline CDR1 and CDR2: PRHDT and FYEKMQ (reference sequence). V lost 5 bases to trimming and J lost 2 bases, with 9 bases between them. CDR3 protein: CASSPGVNYGYTF. The DNA of the CDR3 is TGTGCCAGCAGCCCCGGGGTAAACTATGGCTACACCTTC.

The chain recombines TRBV4-1 with TRBJ1-2, with a tentative D call TRBD1 (6 bases). The germline CDR1 and CDR2 sequences are MGHRA and YSYEKL. V was cut by 6 bases and J by 2 bases, with 19 bases left in between. The CDR3 sequence is 16 residues long. For the CDR3, the DNA is TGCGCCAGCAGTCCTCCGGGACAAGCTACCAACTATGGCTACACCTTC. Its protein product is CASSPPGQATNYGYTF.

This sequence joins TRBV30 and TRBJ1-2; 7 bases align to TRBD1. The CDR3 totals 14 residues. Trimming removed 3 bases from V and 4 bases from J; junction bases left unmatched: 8. Germline V gene lookup returns CDR1 GTSNPN and CDR2 SVGIG (reference sequence). The DNA for the CDR3 is TGTGCCTGGAGGGGACGGGACAGCCCCTATGGCTACACCTTC. Translation: CAWRGRDSPYGYTF.

The chain employs TRBV29-1 and TRBJ2-7; the match to TRBD2 covers 8 bases. This CDR3 comprises 13 residues. V lost 5 bases to trimming and J lost 2 bases; unmatched junction nucleotides: 5. Germline-derived CDR1 and CDR2 are SQVTM and ANQGSEA. The CDR3 DNA reads TGCAGCGTTTCGGGGGGGGTGACCTACGAGCAGTACTTC. This codes for CSVSGGVTYEQYF.

In its sample, this clone was seen once. This rearrangement joins TRBV11-2 to TRBJ2-7, with D perhaps TRBD2 (5 bases). V was shortened by 1 base and J by 6 bases, with 10 bases between the two germline ends. The germline gives CDR1 SGHAT, CDR2 FQNNGV. The CDR3 contains 13 residues. The CDR3 DNA reads as TGTGCCAGCAGCTTAGTAGGCCGGGGCGAGCAGTACTTC. Protein product: CASSLVGRGEQYF. Supplemented by reference TRBV11-2 and TRBJ2-7, the full variable domain reads EAGVAQSPRYKIIEKRQSVAFWCNPISGHATLYWYQQILGQGPKLLIQFQNNGVVDDSQLPKDRFSAERLKGVDSTLKIQPAKLEDSAVYLCASSLVGRGEQYFGPGTRLTVT.

The chain combines TRBV9 with TRBJ1-5; 9 bases match TRBD1. The CDR3 spans 16 residues. J gave up 11 bases and V 3 bases, and 15 bases lay outside the gene matches. Germline lookup yields CDR1 SGDLS and CDR2 YYNGEE. The CDR3 loop is CASSALGTGLHWAQHF. In DNA, the CDR3 is TGTGCCAGCAGCGCGCTAGGGACAGGGCTACATTGGGCCCAGCATTTT.

This chain connects TRBV6-5 to TRBJ2-2; 9 nucleotides align to TRBD2. With V trimmed by 2 bases and J by 7 bases, 8 bases remained unmatched. CDR3 size: 16 residues. Germline-derived CDR1 and CDR2 are MNHEY and SVGAGI. The CDR3 reads CASSYGLAGKGGELFF. The CDR3 bases are TGTGCCAGCAGTTACGGTCTAGCGGGGAAGGGCGGGGAGCTGTTTTTT.

The rearrangement joins TRBV28 to TRBJ2-3; a possible D gene is TRBD1 (5 bases). CDR1 and CDR2 from the germline V gene are MDHEN and SYDVKM. The CDR3 contains 17 residues. V lost 4 bases and J 2 bases, leaving 19 bases between the germline ends. CDR3 sequence (DNA): TGTGCCAGCAGTTCCACCTGGGGCAGCTACCTCACAGATACGCAGTATTTT. Translating it yields CASSSTWGSYLTDTQYF.

This sequence joins TRBV5-1 and TRBJ2-7, with D possibly being TRBD2 (5 bases). The CDR3 runs 13 residues. Between the trimmed V and J ends, which lost 1 base and 4 bases, there was a span of 9 bases. Germline CDR1 and CDR2: SGHRS and YFSETQ. Here the CDR3 DNA reads TGCGCCAGCAGCTTGTCGTCGGGGTACGAGCAGTACTTC. Its translation: CASSLSSGYEQYF.

CDR3: CASSLGIVGGGAGEQFF. The CDR3 nucleotides are TGTGCCAGCAGCTTAGGCATTGTGGGCGGGGGGGCCGGAGAGCAGTTCTTC. V is TRBV11-2 and J is TRBJ2-1; 9 bases are a match to TRBD2. The germline CDR1 and CDR2 sequences are SGHAT and FQNNGV. The CDR3 has 17 residues. V shed 1 base, J shed 10 bases, and the junction held 14 bases outside the gene matches.

This clone was detected only once. The chain carries TRBV7-9 and TRBJ2-7; D remains unclear. V was clipped by 1 base and J by 3 bases, with 7 bases between them. The germline V gene has CDR1 SEHNR and CDR2 FQNEAQ (reference sequence). The CDR3 covers 13 residues. This CDR3 is CASSLGHLYEQYF. CDR3 coding DNA: TGTGCCAGCAGCTTAGGACATCTCTACGAGCAGTACTTC.

The chain recombines TRBV5-1 with TRBJ1-1; D may be TRBD1 (6 bases). The CDR3 is 17 residues long. The V and J ends lost 4 bases and 0 bases respectively, with 19 bases between them. Per germline, CDR1 SGHRS and CDR2 YFSETQ. The CDR3 reads CASSPQVTGYMNTEAFF. The CDR3 coding sequence is TGCGCCAGCAGCCCCCAAGTAACAGGGTACATGAACACTGAAGCTTTCTTT.

This clone was observed once. The V and J genes are TRBV19 and TRBJ1-5; 10 bases are shared with TRBD1. J gave up 4 bases and V 4 bases, and 7 bases lay outside the gene matches. The CDR3 extends over 16 amino acids. Germline values: CDR1 LNHDA, CDR2 SQIVND (reference sequence). CDR3 bases: TGTGCCAGTAGTACGACAGGGGGCGGACATAATCAGCCCCAGCATTTT. Amino acid sequence: CASSTTGGGHNQPQHF. Full variable domain (missing parts from reference TRBV19 and TRBJ1-5): DGGITQSPKYLFRKEGQNVTLSCEQNLNHDAMYWYRQDPGQGLRLIYYSQIVNDFQKGDIAEGYSVSREKKESFPLTVTSAQKNPTAFYLCASSTTGGGHNQPQHFGDGTRLSIL.

The chain is built from TRBV9 and TRBJ2-1; TRBD1 matches at 10 bases. Germline lookup yields CDR1 SGDLS and CDR2 YYNGEE. The length of the CDR3 is 17 residues. V lost 2 bases, J lost 1 base, and 6 bases stayed unmatched. CDR3 loop: CASSVTPGQGSYNEQFF. CDR3 coding DNA: TGTGCCAGCAGCGTTACTCCGGGACAGGGGTCCTACAATGAGCAGTTCTTC.

This chain links TRBV10-2 with TRBJ2-1; D is perhaps TRBD1 (6 bases). Germline V CDR1 and CDR2: WSHSY, SAAADI. V was shortened by 3 bases and J by 0 bases, with 9 bases between the two germline ends. There are 15 residues in the CDR3. The CDR3 DNA reads as TGCGCCAGCAGTGAACAGGGAAGCTCCTACAATGAGCAGTTCTTC. It translates to CASSEQGSSYNEQFF.

The V and J genes are TRBV7-9 and TRBJ1-1; D ambiguous. Trimming pared 5 bases from V and 2 bases from J, leaving 9 bases between. Germline assignment: CDR1 SEHNR and CDR2 FQNEAQ (reference sequence). The CDR3 runs 13 residues. The CDR3 loop reads CASSPVGNTEAFF. As DNA, the CDR3 is TGTGCCAGCAGCCCCGTCGGTAACACTGAAGCTTTCTTT. Variable domain in full (rest from reference TRBV7-9 and TRBJ1-1): DTGVSQNPRHKITKRGQNVTFRCDPISEHNRLYWYRQTLGQGPEFLTYFQNEAQLEKSRLLSDRFSAERPKGSFSTLEIQRTEQGDSAMYLCASSPVGNTEAFFGQGTRLTVV.

The chain uses TRBV21-1 and TRBJ2-1; the table's D call TRBD2 went unverified against the DNA. TRBV21-1 is described as a pseudogene. The CDR3 sequence is 12 residues long. This chain's CDR3 is CASSKGVNEQFF. CDR3 in DNA: TGTGCCAGCAGCAAGGGAGTTAATGAGCAGTTCTTC.

The chain recombines TRBV29-1 with TRBJ2-3; tentative D call: TRBD2 (6 bases). The CDR3 is made up of 12 amino acids. CDR1 and CDR2 (germline): SQVTM, ANQGSEA. The V and J ends lost 4 bases and 5 bases respectively, with 10 bases between them. The CDR3 region has the DNA TGCAGCGTTGGGCAGGGAGGAGATACGCAGTATTTT. This encodes CSVGQGGDTQYF.